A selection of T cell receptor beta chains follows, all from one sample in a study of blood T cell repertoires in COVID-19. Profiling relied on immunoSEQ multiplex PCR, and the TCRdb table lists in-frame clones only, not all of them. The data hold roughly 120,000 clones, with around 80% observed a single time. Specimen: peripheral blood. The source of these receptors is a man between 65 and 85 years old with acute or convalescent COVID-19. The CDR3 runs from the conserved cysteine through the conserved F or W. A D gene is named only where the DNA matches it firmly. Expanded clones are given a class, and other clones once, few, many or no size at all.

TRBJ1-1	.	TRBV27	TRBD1	CASSSQTGGRTEAFF	TGTGCCAGCAGTTCCCAGACAGGGGGAAGGACTGAAGCTTTCTTT
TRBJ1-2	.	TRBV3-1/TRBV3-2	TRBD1	CASSPSTGGGYGYTF	TGTGCCAGCAGCCCCTCGACAGGGGGGGGCTATGGCTACACCTTC
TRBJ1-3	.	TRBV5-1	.	CASRTNTGGNTIYF	TGCGCCAGCAGAACCAACACAGGGGGAAACACCATATATTTT
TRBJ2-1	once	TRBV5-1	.	CASSLGGPKGSYNEQFF	TGCGCCAGCAGCTTGGGGGGCCCAAAAGGCAGCTACAATGAGCAGTTCTTC
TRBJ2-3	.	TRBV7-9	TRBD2	CASSSSGRSTDTQYF	TGTGCCAGCAGTTCTAGCGGGCGTAGCACAGATACGCAGTATTTT
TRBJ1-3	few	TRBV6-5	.	CASSSDTRSGNTIYF	TGTGCCAGCAGTTCCGACACCCGCTCTGGAAACACCATATATTTT
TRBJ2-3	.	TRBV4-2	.	CASSQVPRDTQYF	TGTGCCAGCAGCCAAGTTCCTCGAGATACGCAGTATTTT
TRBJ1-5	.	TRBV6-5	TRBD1	CASSYGQGSHQPQHF	TGTGCCAGCAGTTACGGACAGGGAAGTCATCAGCCCCAGCATTTT
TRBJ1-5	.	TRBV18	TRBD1	CASSSGGGQPQHF	TGTGCCAGCTCGTCAGGGGGCGGGCAGCCCCAGCATTTT
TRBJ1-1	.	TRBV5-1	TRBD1	CATKITGGGQTEAFF	TGCGCCACCAAGATCACAGGGGGCGGACAGACTGAAGCTTTCTTT
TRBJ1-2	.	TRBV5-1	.	CASSLPLGGADGYTF	TGCGCCAGCAGCCTCCCTCTGGGGGGGGCGGATGGCTACACCTTC
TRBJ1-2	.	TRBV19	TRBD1	CASSPDRAYYGYTF	TGTGCCAGTAGTCCGGACAGGGCGTACTATGGCTACACCTTC
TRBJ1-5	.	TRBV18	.	CASSPQQGEDQPQHF	TGTGCCAGCTCACCACAACAGGGAGAAGATCAGCCCCAGCATTTT
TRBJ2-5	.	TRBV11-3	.	CASSPRGSGETQYF	TGTGCCAGCAGCCCCAGAGGTAGCGGAGAGACCCAGTACTTC
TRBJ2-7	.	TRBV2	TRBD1	CASSWDRYEQYF	TGTGCCAGCAGTTGGGACAGATACGAGCAGTACTTC
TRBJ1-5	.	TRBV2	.	CASRLQGDQPQHF	TGTGCCAGCAGGCTGCAGGGCGATCAGCCCCAGCATTTT
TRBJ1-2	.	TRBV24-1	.	CATSDFDRIYGYTF	TGTGCCACCAGTGACTTCGACAGGATCTATGGCTACACCTTC
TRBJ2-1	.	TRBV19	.	CASSIGAGKLYNEQFF	TGTGCCAGTAGTATAGGAGCAGGGAAACTCTACAATGAGCAGTTCTTC
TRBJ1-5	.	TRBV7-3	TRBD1	CASSSTGGQPQHF	TGTGCCAGCAGCTCGACAGGGGGCCAGCCCCAGCATTTT
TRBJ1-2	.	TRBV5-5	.	CASSFGHHPNYGYTF	TGTGCCAGCAGCTTTGGACACCACCCTAACTATGGCTACACCTTC
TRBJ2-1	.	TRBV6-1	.	CASSARDSPRSYNEQFF	TGTGCCAGCAGTGCCAGGGACTCTCCCCGATCCTACAATGAGCAGTTCTTC
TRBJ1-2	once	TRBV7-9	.	CASSPTGTTNYGYTF	TGTGCCAGCAGCCCGACAGGAACTACCAACTATGGCTACACCTTC
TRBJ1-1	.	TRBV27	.	CASSLMGANTEAFF	TGTGCCAGCAGTTTAATGGGGGCGAACACTGAAGCTTTCTTT
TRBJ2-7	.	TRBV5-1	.	CASSYTQYSYEQYF	TGCGCCAGCAGCTATACACAGTACTCCTACGAGCAGTACTTC
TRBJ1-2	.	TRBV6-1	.	CASSDRQTGIYGYTF	TGTGCCAGCAGTGACCGCCAGACAGGCATCTATGGCTACACCTTC
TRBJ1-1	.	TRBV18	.	CASSPHPPGMNTEAFF	TGTGCCAGCTCACCCCACCCCCCAGGGATGAACACTGAAGCTTTCTTT
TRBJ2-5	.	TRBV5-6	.	CASSPDGVPGETQYF	TGTGCCAGCAGCCCGGACGGGGTGCCGGGGGAGACCCAGTACTTC
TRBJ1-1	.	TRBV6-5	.	CASNRVQGYTEAFF	TGTGCCAGCAACCGGGTCCAGGGGTACACTGAAGCTTTCTTT
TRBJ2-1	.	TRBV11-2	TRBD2	CASSFGLAVYNEQFF	TGTGCCAGCAGCTTCGGACTAGCGGTCTACAATGAGCAGTTCTTC
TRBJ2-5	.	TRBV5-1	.	CACRTRGETQYF	TGCGCCTGCCGTACTCGGGGAGAGACCCAGTACTTC
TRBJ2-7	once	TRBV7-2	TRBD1	CASSLEGQGTREQYF	TGTGCCAGCAGCCTAGAGGGACAGGGAACACGCGAGCAGTACTTC
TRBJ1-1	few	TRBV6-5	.	CASRRQKNTEAFF	TGTGCCAGCAGACGACAAAAGAACACTGAAGCTTTCTTT
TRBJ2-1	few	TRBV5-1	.	CASSFAHSLQGYNEQFF	TGCGCCAGCAGCTTCGCCCACTCGCTGCAGGGATACAATGAGCAGTTCTTC
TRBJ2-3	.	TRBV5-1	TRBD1	CASSPRTGLDTQYF	TGCGCCAGCAGCCCGAGGACAGGTTTGGATACGCAGTATTTT
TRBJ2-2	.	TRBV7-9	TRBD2	CASSRLAGDTGELFF	TGTGCCAGCAGTAGACTAGCGGGGGACACCGGGGAGCTGTTTTTT
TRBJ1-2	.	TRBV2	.	CASSGHEANYGYTF	TGTGCCAGCAGTGGCCATGAGGCTAACTATGGCTACACCTTC
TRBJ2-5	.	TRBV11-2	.	CASSPNPDWEETQYF	TGTGCCAGCAGCCCCAACCCCGACTGGGAAGAGACCCAGTACTTC
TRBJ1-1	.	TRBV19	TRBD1	CASSIGQGITEAFF	TGTGCCAGTAGTATTGGACAGGGAATCACTGAAGCTTTCTTT
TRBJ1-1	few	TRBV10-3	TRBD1	CAISKNHRGNTEAFF	TGTGCCATCAGTAAAAATCACAGGGGAAACACTGAAGCTTTCTTT
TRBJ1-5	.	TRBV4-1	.	CASSRGADLSNQPQHF	TGCGCCAGCAGCCGCGGAGCCGACCTAAGCAATCAGCCCCAGCATTTT
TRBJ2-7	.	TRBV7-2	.	CASSFLGFSAATYEQYF	TGTGCCAGCAGCTTTCTCGGCTTCTCGGCAGCGACCTACGAGCAGTACTTC
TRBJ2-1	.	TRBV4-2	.	CASSQGRGGGNEQFF	TGTGCCAGCAGCCAAGGAAGGGGAGGGGGGAATGAGCAGTTCTTC